This TCR beta chain was captured in a study of shared clonotypes between healthy human individuals. Naive CD8 cells lacked CD45RO, underwent positive selection for CCR7 and left out terminally differentiated effector memory CD45RA+ cells. This clone appeared a single time. CDR3 length: 13 amino acids. Germline V lookup: CDR1 MDHEN, CDR2 SYDVKM. V lost 5 bases and J 5 bases, leaving 13 bases between the germline ends. TCRdb keeps only in-frame clones here, not all; method: immunoSEQ multiplex PCR. Of some 800,000 clones in the sample, 85% to 95% were seen once. Sequencing was performed on naive CD8+ T cells sorted from blood. The chain employs TRBV28 and TRBJ2-7; D is possibly TRBD1 (6 bases). The source of this sequence is a man aged 25 to 40 in good health. The DNA of the CDR3 is TGTGCCAGCAGTCCGAGGGACAAGGACGAGCAGTACTTC. Amino acid sequence: CASSPRDKDEQYF.